Below are 7 T cell receptor beta chains sequenced from a single sample in a study of T-cell reconstitution after alpha-beta-depleted transplantation in children. The TCRbeta library was prepared with unique molecular identifiers. One entry per CDR3 protein, called by TCRdb with MiXCR from the PCR reads. The table has around 960,000 distinct CDR3 sequences, about 29% seen once. The sample consisted of PBMCs, mostly from graft donor cells, taken 360 days after TCRalphabeta/CD19-depleted stem cell transplant. These receptors originate from a boy in the first two years of life who had a stem cell transplant for SCID, so the T cells may come from the graft donor.

The chain joins TRBV7-8 to TRBJ2-7, with TRBD2 identical over 7 bases. The V and J ends lost 5 bases and 2 bases, in that order; junction bases with no gene match: 3. The V gene's germline CDR1 is SGHVS and CDR2 FQNEAQ. The CDR3 runs to 13 residues. The CDR3 loop reads CASSTLATYEQYF. The CDR3 region has the DNA TGTGCCAGCAGCACACTAGCGACCTACGAGCAGTACTTC.

The gene calls are TRBV5-6 and TRBJ2-2, with D perhaps given as TRBD1 or TRBD2 (5 bases each). This CDR3 spans 16 amino acids. With 1 base removed from V and 4 bases from J, the gap between germline ends came to 14 bases. CDR1 is SGHDT and CDR2 is YYEEEE in the germline V gene. This chain's CDR3 is CASSLLGAGGTGELFF. The CDR3 DNA reads as TGTGCCAGCAGCTTGTTAGGGGCTGGGGGCACCGGGGAGCTGTTTTTT.

This clonotype came up once. The gene calls are TRBV25-1 and TRBJ2-1; no reliable D call. The germline gives CDR1 MGHDK, CDR2 SYGVNS. V lost 0 bases, J lost 7 bases, and 4 bases lay in between. CDR3 length: 12 amino acids. The CDR3 sequence is CASSEYLNEQFF. CDR3 nucleotide sequence: TGTGCCAGCAGTGAATATTTAAATGAGCAGTTCTTC.

This clonotype was seen a few times. The chain links TRBV29-1 to TRBJ2-1; unclear D gene. CDR1 and CDR2 from the germline V gene are SQVTM and ANQGSEA. Deletions cut 4 bases from V and 10 bases from J, with 8 bases between. CDR3 length equals 10 residues. CDR3 sequence (DNA): TGCAGCGTTGTCGCGCAGGAGCAGTTCTTC. The encoded protein is CSVVAQEQFF.

This chain joins TRBV20-1 and TRBJ2-7, with TRBD2 identical over 7 bases. The V gene end was trimmed by 6 bases and the J gene end by 2 bases; junction bases not matched to a gene: 4. Germline CDR1 and CDR2: DFQATT and SNEGSKA (reference sequence). The CDR3 covers 12 residues. The chain's CDR3 is CSAAGVTYEQYF. CDR3 in DNA: TGCAGTGCCGCGGGGGTCACCTACGAGCAGTACTTC.

The chain has TRBV5-1 and TRBJ2-2; 8 nucleotides align to TRBD2. V dropped 4 bases and J dropped 0; count of bases not matched to a gene: 5. The CDR3 is made up of 16 amino acids. The germline gives CDR1 SGHRS, CDR2 YFSETQ. CDR3 residues: CASSEAGAPNTGELFF. CDR3 DNA sequence: TGCGCCAGCAGCGAAGCGGGGGCCCCGAACACCGGGGAGCTGTTTTTT. Complete variable domain (other parts from reference TRBV5-1 and TRBJ2-2): KAGVTQTPRYLIKTRGQQVTLSCSPISGHRSVSWYQQTPGQGLQFLFEYFSETQRNKGNFPGRFSGRQFSNSRSEMNVSTLELGDSALYLCASSEAGAPNTGELFFGEGSRLTVL.

This clonotype was observed a few times. The chain joins TRBV6-2 or TRBV6-3 to TRBJ2-2; D possibly corresponds to TRBD1 (5 bases). This CDR3 comprises 14 residues. V gave up 2 bases and J gave up 5 bases, with 9 bases separating them. Germline lookup yields CDR1 MNHEY and CDR2 SVGEGT. CDR3 bases: TGTGCCAGCAGTTACCAGGGCGTAACCGGGGAGCTGTTTTTT. This gives the protein CASSYQGVTGELFF.